The sequence of this T cell receptor (beta chain) was determined in a study of T cell responses to AZD1222 COVID-19 vaccine. Study information: Pooling was applied to second doses at about 4 or about 12 weeks. Study results and caveats: AZD1222 recipients seropositive at baseline numbered only 6 or 7. Females made up more of the donors, who were largely white British, and clonal diversity may have come out too low.

This CDR3 comprises 16 residues. Germline V gene lookup returns CDR1 SGDLS and CDR2 YYNGEE. V shed 4 bases and J shed 0 bases, with 13 bases lying between them. Assay: immunoSEQ multiplex PCR; the TCRdb copy retains only in-frame clones and omits some. The top ten hold 20% to 25% of the sample, which has about 130,000 clones, just over 85% seen once. With regard to this clone: Its cognate antigen is unknown.

This receptor was taken from an adult in good health. This material consisted of peripheral blood, taken on day 0 of AZD1222 vaccination. The chain has TRBV9 and TRBJ2-2, with D perhaps TRBD2 (6 bases). As DNA, the CDR3 is TGTGCCAGCAGCTCGCGGGGAGACGCGAACACCGGGGAGCTGTTTTTT. Translating it yields CASSSRGDANTGELFF.